The sequence of this T cell receptor (beta chain) was determined in a study of blood T cell repertoires in COVID-19. About the research overall: Both acute and convalescent COVID-19 samples were obtained from the United States, Italy and Spain.

As originally analysed: For nucleated cells, counts were estimated from reference gene primer amplification. Measured with immunoSEQ multiplex PCR; TCRdb has only the in-frame clones, and not every one. V and J calls and clone size come straight from that table; D and trimming were deduced from the DNA. The data show 200,000 to 300,000 clones, 75% to 85% seen once. V shed 3 bases and J shed 10 bases, with 16 bases lying between them. The V gene's germline CDR1 is SGHNT and CDR2 YENEEA. The CDR3 has 15 amino acids. This clonotype was sampled from a man in his forties or fifties who had recovered from COVID-19. Input material: peripheral blood. The chain carries TRBV11-3 and TRBJ1-6, with D possibly matching TRBD1 (6 bases). For the CDR3, the DNA is TGTGCCAGCAGCTTCCAGGGGCCCATCGGATCACCCCTCCACTTT. It codes for CASSFQGPIGSPLHF.